A selection of T cell receptor beta chains follows, all from one sample in a study of shared clonotypes between healthy human individuals. TCRdb keeps only in-frame clones here, not all; method: immunoSEQ multiplex PCR. The repertoire holds some 2.4 million clones, with under 95% as singletons. Sequencing was performed on naive CD4+ T cells from PBMCs. These receptors were collected from a young man in good health. Some clones in this sample may be carry-over from other donors' samples. Each CDR3 is given with its conserved first and last residue. D genes are given only for firm matches. Part of the rows lack a size; the others show once, few, many or a class for expanded clones.

clone_size d_call j_call v_call cdr3_aa cdr3_nt
once - TRBJ2-1 TRBV28 CASRQTLGNEQFF TGTGCCAGCAGACAGACACTGGGCAATGAGCAGTTCTTC
- TRBD2 TRBJ2-1 TRBV7-3 CASSLKNGTTYNEQFF TGTGCCAGCAGCTTAAAGAACGGGACTACCTACAATGAGCAGTTCTTC
- - TRBJ2-1 TRBV10-3 CAISESGLATYNEQFF TGTGCCATCAGTGAGTCAGGGCTAGCAACCTACAATGAGCAGTTCTTC
- - TRBJ2-6 TRBV9 CASSVGFSGANVLTF TGTGCCAGCAGCGTAGGATTCTCTGGGGCCAACGTCCTGACTTTC
- - TRBJ2-5 TRBV7-2 CASSRGWLPAAQYF TGTGCCAGCAGCAGAGGGTGGCTGCCCGCGGCCCAGTACTTC
- - TRBJ1-2 TRBV2 CASSGQGIGYTF TGTGCCAGCAGTGGGCAGGGGATCGGCTACACCTTC
- - TRBJ1-3 TRBV18 CASSGGNTIYF TGTGCCAGCTCCGGGGGAAACACCATATATTTT
- - TRBJ2-7 TRBV6-1 CASRTGTGNYEQYF TGTGCCAGCAGGACGGGGACGGGGAACTACGAGCAGTACTTC
- TRBD2 TRBJ2-7 TRBV5-4 CASSLGGLAGADEQYF TGTGCCAGCAGCTTGGGAGGACTAGCGGGAGCTGACGAGCAGTACTTC
- - TRBJ1-5 TRBV4-3 CASSQGQNNQPQHF TGCGCCAGCAGCCAAGGACAAAACAATCAGCCCCAGCATTTT
- TRBD1 TRBJ1-1 TRBV18 CASSAQGATKAAFF TGTGCCAGCTCAGCACAGGGGGCGACGAAGGCGGCTTTCTTT
- TRBD1 TRBJ2-1 TRBV10-3 CAISDGQGVLNEQFF TGTGCCATCAGTGATGGGCAGGGGGTTTTGAATGAGCAGTTCTTC
- - TRBJ2-4 TRBV4-2 CASSQADRIAKNIQYF TGTGCCAGCAGCCAAGCCGACCGTATAGCCAAAAACATTCAGTACTTC
- - TRBJ2-2 TRBV6-5 CASSYSTGKYTGELFF TGTGCCAGCAGTTACTCGACGGGCAAATACACCGGGGAGCTGTTTTTT
- - TRBJ2-5 TRBV9 CASSGDGWETQYF TGTGCCAGCAGCGGGGACGGCTGGGAGACCCAGTACTTC
- - TRBJ1-1 TRBV28 CASSLGRRDTEAFF TGTGCCAGCAGTTTGGGGAGAAGGGACACTGAAGCTTTCTTT
- - TRBJ2-7 TRBV11-2 CASSPRWQAHYEQYF TGTGCCAGCAGCCCCCGGTGGCAGGCACACTACGAGCAGTACTTC
- TRBD1 TRBJ2-7 TRBV5-5 CASSLRGTGDYEQYF TGTGCCAGCAGCTTGCGGGGGACAGGCGACTACGAGCAGTACTTC
- - TRBJ2-1 TRBV7-2 CASSLIADFEQFF TGTGCCAGCAGCTTAATTGCAGACTTCGAGCAGTTCTTC
once - TRBJ2-1 TRBV6-5 CASSSPYNEQFF TGTGCCAGCAGTTCACCCTACAATGAGCAGTTCTTC
- - TRBJ2-3 TRBV19 CASSPRSAATDTQYF TGTGCCAGTAGCCCTCGAAGCGCTGCCACAGATACGCAGTATTTT
- TRBD1 TRBJ2-7 TRBV27 CASGHDRGLGEQYF TGTGCCAGCGGCCACGACAGGGGGCTCGGCGAGCAGTACTTC
- - TRBJ2-5 TRBV19 CASSVGPSMGETQYF TGTGCCAGTAGTGTAGGGCCCTCGATGGGGGAGACCCAGTACTTC
- TRBD1 TRBJ1-2 TRBV19 CASSSTGTGIHTF TGTGCCAGTAGTTCGACCGGGACAGGGATCCACACCTTC
- - TRBJ1-1 TRBV6-1 CASSEGPGVTEAFF TGTGCCAGCAGTGAGGGGCCAGGGGTTACTGAAGCTTTCTTT
- - TRBJ1-1 TRBV29-1 CSVGNGGTEAFF TGCAGCGTGGGTAACGGGGGCACTGAAGCTTTCTTT
- TRBD1 TRBJ1-4 TRBV6-1 CASRMTGGDEKLFF TGTGCCAGCAGAATGACAGGGGGAGATGAAAAACTGTTTTTT
few - TRBJ1-1 TRBV28 CASSLDGTTEAFF TGTGCCAGCAGTTTAGACGGGACCACTGAAGCTTTCTTT
- - TRBJ1-2 TRBV28 CASSSIQGYDYGYTF TGTGCCAGCAGTTCCATCCAGGGGTACGACTATGGCTACACCTTC
- TRBD1 TRBJ2-1 TRBV11-3 CASSSGQGRYNEQFF TGTGCCAGCAGCTCGGGACAGGGGAGATACAATGAGCAGTTCTTC
once - TRBJ2-5 TRBV28 CASSFSGRYQETQYF TGTGCCAGCAGTTTTTCAGGGCGTTACCAAGAGACCCAGTACTTC
few - TRBJ1-1 TRBV5-4 CASSLRNTEAFF TGTGCCAGCAGCTTGCGGAACACTGAAGCTTTCTTT
- - TRBJ1-1 TRBV27 CASSPTAGMGAEAFF TGTGCCAGCAGTCCCACGGCGGGGATGGGGGCTGAAGCTTTCTTT
- - TRBJ1-2 TRBV19 CASSILNRESYYGYTF TGTGCCAGTAGTATCCTGAACAGGGAGAGCTACTATGGCTACACCTTC
- - TRBJ1-2 TRBV5-5 CASSLGDRTGYTF TGTGCCAGCAGCTTGGGGGACCGAACTGGCTACACCTTC
- TRBD1 TRBJ1-1 TRBV18 CASSPETGVNTEAFF TGTGCCAGCTCACCTGAGACAGGGGTGAACACTGAAGCTTTCTTT
- TRBD1 TRBJ1-4 TRBV9 CASSVLSGQGNEKLFF TGTGCCAGCAGCGTATTATCGGGACAGGGTAACGAAAAACTGTTTTTT
- - TRBJ2-2 TRBV2 CASRDQTGELFF TGTGCCAGCAGAGATCAAACCGGGGAGCTGTTTTTT
- - TRBJ2-7 TRBV5-1 CASSSDSKAGYSYEQYF TGCGCCAGCAGCTCCGACTCTAAAGCAGGTTACTCCTACGAGCAGTACTTC
- - TRBJ2-1 TRBV7-3 CASSLKPGQKQFF TGTGCCAGCAGCTTAAAACCGGGACAAAAGCAGTTCTTC
- - TRBJ2-7 TRBV18 CASSPPSSYEQYF TGTGCCAGCTCACCGCCGAGCTCCTACGAGCAGTACTTC
- - TRBJ1-2 TRBV5-3 CARSHSRRGRDGYTF TGTGCCAGAAGCCACTCACGGCGGGGGAGGGATGGCTACACCTTC
- - TRBJ2-7 TRBV20-1 CSAHGSNEQYF TGCAGTGCTCATGGTTCCAACGAGCAGTACTTC
- - TRBJ2-5 TRBV5-4 CASFPIAVPENQYF TGTGCCAGCTTTCCTATTGCGGTACCCGAAAACCAGTACTTC
- - TRBJ2-1 TRBV6-5 CASTTAVGEQFF TGTGCCAGCACCACAGCGGTGGGCGAGCAGTTCTTC
- TRBD1 TRBJ2-3 TRBV29-1 CSVGGTGGADTQYF TGCAGCGTCGGCGGAACAGGGGGCGCAGATACGCAGTATTTT
once TRBD1 TRBJ1-2 TRBV7-3 CASSPSGQGAKFYGYTF TGTGCCAGCAGCCCCTCCGGACAGGGGGCGAAATTCTATGGCTACACCTTC
- - TRBJ2-2 TRBV28 CASSGFRAGELFF TGTGCCAGCAGTGGCTTTCGCGCCGGGGAGCTGTTTTTT
- - TRBJ2-1 TRBV27 CASSFGGSSYNEQFF TGTGCCAGCAGTTTTGGCGGTAGCTCCTACAATGAGCAGTTCTTC
- TRBD2 TRBJ2-5 TRBV5-6 CASSLGRGRAPETQYF TGTGCCAGCAGCTTGGGACGCGGGAGGGCCCCAGAGACCCAGTACTTC
- - TRBJ1-1 TRBV28 CASMGLPTEAFF TGTGCCAGCATGGGCCTACCCACTGAAGCTTTCTTT
- TRBD1 TRBJ1-2 TRBV28 CASSLTGTAARGYTF TGTGCCAGCAGTCTAACTGGGACAGCGGCCCGAGGCTACACCTTC
- - TRBJ2-1 TRBV11-3 CASSLVGGKNNEQFF TGTGCCAGCAGCTTAGTCGGCGGGAAGAACAATGAGCAGTTCTTC
- - TRBJ1-2 TRBV19 CASERNFYGYTF TGTGCCTCTGAAAGAAACTTCTATGGCTACACCTTC
- TRBD1 TRBJ1-4 TRBV6-5 CASHRDRGEKLFF TGTGCCAGCCACCGGGACAGGGGTGAAAAACTGTTTTTT